These 15 T cell receptor beta chains were sequenced from one sample in a study of T cells after yellow fever vaccination. Using its own MiXCR run on the 5' RACE reads, TCRdb lists one record per CDR3 protein. There are 250,000 to 400,000 distinct CDR3 sequences in the sample; approximately 4% occur only once, and approximately 19% lies in the top ten. Sequencing was performed on PBMCs, taken 15 days after the yellow fever booster vaccination. These receptors were obtained from a young man who received the YFV17D yellow fever vaccine.

In its sample, this clonotype was seen many times. The J gene is TRBJ1-1, the V gene TRBV5-1, with D perhaps TRBD1 (6 bases). This CDR3 contains 17 residues. V gave up 4 bases and J gave up 4 bases, with 23 bases separating them. CDR1 and CDR2 from the germline V gene are SGHRS and YFSETQ. For the CDR3, the DNA is TGCGCCAGCAGCCCCGGACAGAGCCGGTTCCGGGGCACTGAAGCTTTCTTT. Amino acid sequence: CASSPGQSRFRGTEAFF.

This clonotype came up a few times. V usage is TRBV7-2 and J usage is TRBJ2-4, with TRBD2 matching over 8 bases. The ends lost 5 bases at V and 1 base at J; junction bases unmatched: 7. The CDR3 sequence is 16 residues long. Germline loops: CDR1 SGHTA, CDR2 FQGNSA. CDR3 nucleotide sequence: TGTGCCAGCAGCCCGGAGCGGGGGAGCGCCAAAAACATTCAGTACTTC. Protein sequence: CASSPERGSAKNIQYF.

This clonotype occurred a few times. V gene TRBV7-8 combines with J gene TRBJ1-1, with D maybe TRBD1 (6 bases). Trimming stripped 1 base from V and 4 bases from J, with 16 bases between. Germline CDR1 SGHVS, CDR2 FQNEAQ. There are 16 residues in the CDR3. The CDR3 protein is CASSLGGGGFFTEAFF. As DNA, the CDR3 is TGTGCCAGCAGCTTAGGGGGGGGCGGTTTTTTCACTGAAGCTTTCTTT.

The chain employs TRBV7-6 and TRBJ1-5, with TRBD1 identical over 8 bases. The germline V gene encodes CDR1 SGHVS and CDR2 FNYEAQ. V lost 6 bases and J lost 5; bases outside the gene matches: 12. The CDR3 is 16 residues long. Here the CDR3 reads CASRHGQGQGYQPQHF. The CDR3 bases are TGTGCCAGCAGACACGGCCAAGGACAGGGTTATCAGCCCCAGCATTTT.

The table lists this clonotype with many counts. The rearrangement links TRBV12-3 or TRBV12-4 to TRBJ2-1; possibly TRBD2 for D (5 bases). CDR3 length equals 16 residues. V lost 1 base and J 0 bases, leaving 10 bases between the germline ends. The CDR3: CASSLEGSSSYNEQFF. The CDR3 DNA reads TGTGCCAGCAGTTTAGAAGGGAGCAGCTCCTACAATGAGCAGTTCTTC.

J is TRBJ1-5 and V is TRBV3-1; no clear D gene. The V and J ends lost 7 bases and 2 bases respectively, with 18 bases between them. The CDR3 is 16 residues long. Germline CDR1 is LGHDT and CDR2 is YNNKEL (reference sequence). CDR3 nucleotides: TGTGCCAGCACCTCGACCGGGGTTCTAGGCAATCAGCCCCAGCATTTT. The encoded protein is CASTSTGVLGNQPQHF.

The V call is TRBV5-4, the J call TRBJ2-6; tentative D call: TRBD1 (7 bases). Germline CDR1 SGHNT, CDR2 YYREEE (reference sequence). Trimming cost V 2 bases and J 4 bases, with 19 bases left between them. CDR3 length: 18 amino acids. The CDR3 DNA reads as TGTGCCAGCAGCTTTGACAGGGAGGCCTTCCAGGGGGCCAACGTCCTGACTTTC. Translation gives CASSFDREAFQGANVLTF.

Many counts were recorded for this clonotype. The rearrangement links TRBV18 to TRBJ2-7, with 11 bases that match TRBD1. CDR3 length: 15 residues. From germline, CDR1 is KGHSH and CDR2 LQKENI. After removal of 3 bases from V and 2 bases from J, the junction contained 3 bases not matched to a gene. The DNA for the CDR3 is TGTGCCAGCTCACCGGGACAGGGGGAAACCTACGAGCAGTACTTC. It specifies CASSPGQGETYEQYF.

This clonotype appeared many times. V gene TRBV7-2 combines with J gene TRBJ2-2; 8 bases are shared with TRBD1. V lost 4 bases, J lost 14 bases, and 6 bases stayed unmatched. CDR3 length equals 12 residues. In germline, CDR1 is SGHTA, CDR2 FQGNSA. CDR3 sequence reads: CASSSRTGSLFF. The CDR3 DNA reads as TGTGCCAGCAGCTCCCGGACAGGGTCCCTGTTTTTT.

This sequence joins TRBV3-1 and TRBJ2-7; weak D call: TRBD1 (6 bases). The germline gives CDR1 LGHDT, CDR2 YNNKEL (reference sequence). The CDR3 extends over 19 amino acids. The ends were cut back, 0 bases at V and 1 base at J, with 22 bases in the middle. CDR3 coding DNA: TGTGCCAGCAGCCAAGAAGCGGCACCCCAGGGGCCGACATCCTACGAGCAGTACGTC. Encoded protein: CASSQEAAPQGPTSYEQYV.

Only a few counts were recorded for this clonotype. The chain joins TRBV5-4 to TRBJ2-3; 7 bases align to TRBD2. The germline CDR1 and CDR2 sequences are SGHNT and YYREEE (reference sequence). The CDR3 is made up of 15 amino acids. The trim removed 2 bases at V and 2 bases at J, leaving 5 bases unmatched. CDR3 in amino acids: CASSFSGSPTDTQYF. The DNA of the CDR3 is TGTGCCAGCAGCTTTAGCGGGTCCCCCACAGATACGCAGTATTTT.

This clonotype has just a few counts. The genes are TRBV9 and TRBJ2-3, with D perhaps assigned TRBD1 or TRBD2 (5 bases each). V lost 0 bases and J 7 bases, leaving 18 bases between the germline ends. This CDR3 is 16 amino acids long. Germline CDR1 is SGDLS and CDR2 is YYNGEE. Here the CDR3 DNA reads TGTGCCAGCAGCGTAGGGGGGACCACGTCCATCCATACGCAGTATTTT. This sequence encodes CASSVGGTTSIHTQYF.

There are many counts of this clonotype. The rearrangement uses TRBV7-2 and TRBJ2-5; D gene ambiguous. V lost 1 base to trimming and J lost 5 bases, with 8 bases between them. Per the germline V gene, CDR1 is SGHTA and CDR2 is FQGNSA. This CDR3 has 13 amino acids. CDR3 coding DNA: TGTGCCAGCAGCTTAGTCGTCCGTGAGACCCAGTACTTC. Amino acids: CASSLVVRETQYF.

This clonotype was observed a handful of times. The CDR3 DNA reads TGCGCCAGCACAGGGGGAGGGAACACTGAAGCTTTCTTT. Amino acids: CASTGGGNTEAFF. This rearrangement joins TRBV5-1 to TRBJ1-1; 7 nucleotides line up with TRBD1. Looked up from germline, CDR1 is SGHRS and CDR2 is YFSETQ. This CDR3 has 13 residues. J lost 1 base, V lost 6 bases, and 3 bases had no gene match.

This clonotype was observed many times. The chain joins TRBV20-1 to TRBJ2-3, with TRBD2 matching 9 bases. V lost 1 base, J lost 4 bases, and 6 bases stayed unmatched. The CDR3 has 15 residues. Germline CDR1 DFQATT, CDR2 SNEGSKA (reference sequence). Here the CDR3 reads CSARVPSGVADTQYF. The CDR3, as DNA: TGCAGTGCTAGAGTGCCTAGCGGGGTCGCAGATACGCAGTATTTT.